The clone carrying this TCR beta chain came up a few times. Its target is not known. This entry is derived from a study of beta chain features in type 1 diabetes. Study conclusions and caveats: Shorter templates might be favored by PCR, and equally so in patients and in controls. Fewer insertions but more deletions were seen at VDJ junctions in type 1 diabetes patients.

Reverse transcribing all isolated RNA meant expressed TCRB transcripts were sequenced. Method: immunoSEQ multiplex PCR; TCRdb's copy keeps in-frame clones and lacks some. The sample consists of about 930,000 clones, around a sixth of them appearing once. The V segment lost 0 bases and the J segment 4 bases; nucleotides outside the gene matches: 6. The CDR3 has 17 residues. In germline, CDR1 is LGHNA, CDR2 YNFKEQ. The chain joins TRBV4-2 to TRBJ2-3, with 11 bases fitting TRBD2. The sequenced sample was naive CD4+ T cells from blood. This receptor was obtained from a woman between 18 and 29 years old in good health. In DNA, the CDR3 is TGTGCCAGCAGCCAAGATAAGACTAGCGGGACACCAGATACGCAGTATTTT. Amino acids: CASSQDKTSGTPDTQYF.